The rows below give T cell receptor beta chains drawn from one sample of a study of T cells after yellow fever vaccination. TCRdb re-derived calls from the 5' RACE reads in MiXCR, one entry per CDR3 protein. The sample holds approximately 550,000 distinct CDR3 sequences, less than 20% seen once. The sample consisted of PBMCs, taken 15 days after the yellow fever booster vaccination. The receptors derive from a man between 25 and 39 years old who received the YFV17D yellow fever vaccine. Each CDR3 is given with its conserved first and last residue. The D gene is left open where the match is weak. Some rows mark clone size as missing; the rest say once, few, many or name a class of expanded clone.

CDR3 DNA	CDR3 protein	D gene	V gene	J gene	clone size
TGTGCCAGCAGCTTGGTGGGCAGGACCAACTATGGCTACACCTTC	CASSLVGRTNYGYTF	.	TRBV5-4	TRBJ1-2	few
TGTGCCAGCAGCCTGGATTTTGGCTACACCTTC	CASSLDFGYTF	.	TRBV5-6	TRBJ1-2	.
TGTGCCAGCAGTTTAAAAGGGGGAGGCAACACCGGGGAGCTGTTTTTT	CASSLKGGGNTGELFF	.	TRBV27	TRBJ2-2	few
TGTGCCAGCAGCAGGGGGGATAGTACCGGGGAGCTGTTTTTT	CASSRGDSTGELFF	.	TRBV9	TRBJ2-2	few
TGCAGCGTTGAAGACCTGACAGGGGTGGTAGCTAACTATGGCTACACCTTC	CSVEDLTGVVANYGYTF	TRBD1	TRBV29-1	TRBJ1-2	.
TGCGCCAGCAGCTACCAGGGGCAGGGCGAAAAACTGTTTTTT	CASSYQGQGEKLFF	.	TRBV5-1	TRBJ1-4	few
TGCGCCAGCAGCTTTTCAGGGGAGAGAACAGATACGCAGTATTTT	CASSFSGERTDTQYF	.	TRBV5-1	TRBJ2-3	few
TGCGCCAGCAGCTCACCGGGACAGGGAAATAATGAAAAACTGTTTTTT	CASSSPGQGNNEKLFF	TRBD1	TRBV5-1	TRBJ1-4	.
TGTGCCAGCAGCTCATCCGTCTCCGGGACAATGTCCTACGAGCAGTACTTC	CASSSSVSGTMSYEQYF	.	TRBV7-6	TRBJ2-7	.
TGTGCCAGCAGAGGGGGGGACAATCAGCCCCAGCATTTT	CASRGGDNQPQHF	.	TRBV12-3/TRBV12-4	TRBJ1-5	once
TGTGCCAGCAGCTTAAGGCTAGCGGGAGCCGATGAGCAGTTCTTC	CASSLRLAGADEQFF	TRBD2	TRBV7-3	TRBJ2-1	once
TGTGCCAGCAGCCAAGACCTAGCCATGGAGACCCAGTACTTC	CASSQDLAMETQYF	.	TRBV14	TRBJ2-5	few
TGTGCCAGCAGCGTAGGGGGTAGCGGTTCAACCTACGAGCAGTACTTC	CASSVGGSGSTYEQYF	.	TRBV9	TRBJ2-7	few
TGTGCCAGCCGTCCTGGGGACAGGGGCGACAATGAGCAGTTCTTC	CASRPGDRGDNEQFF	TRBD1	TRBV6-1	TRBJ2-1	few
TGTGCCAGCAGCACCGCTAGTTATACGCAGTATTTT	CASSTASYTQYF	.	TRBV12-3/TRBV12-4	TRBJ2-3	.
TGTGCCAGCAGCCACAGGGACAACTATGGCTACACCTTC	CASSHRDNYGYTF	.	TRBV5-6	TRBJ1-2	.
TGTGCCAGCAGTGGGGACACAAAAAACTATGGCTACACCTTC	CASSGDTKNYGYTF	.	TRBV2	TRBJ1-2	.
TGCGCCAGCAGCTTGATTGAGGGCGGGAATGAGCAGTTCTTC	CASSLIEGGNEQFF	.	TRBV5-1	TRBJ2-1	few
TGTGCCAGCTGCCCATCGGGCGGCTACGAGCAGTACTTC	CASCPSGGYEQYF	.	TRBV12-3/TRBV12-4	TRBJ2-7	.
TGTGCCAGCAGCTTAGCGGGTGGACAGAGTTCCTCCAGCGGCTACACCTTC	CASSLAGGQSSSSGYTF	.	TRBV7-2	TRBJ1-2	few
TGTGCCAGCAGCTTAGTAGCGGGAACCCCTCTCTACGAGCAGTACTTC	CASSLVAGTPLYEQYF	TRBD2	TRBV7-2	TRBJ2-7	.
TGCGCCAGCAGCCAGCAGCTAGCGGGAGGGCCCTACAATGAGCAGTTCTTC	CASSQQLAGGPYNEQFF	TRBD2	TRBV4-3	TRBJ2-1	.
TGTGCCAGCAGAAAAGGGGGACACCTGAACACTGAAGCTTTCTTT	CASRKGGHLNTEAFF	.	TRBV12-3/TRBV12-4	TRBJ1-1	.
TGTGCCAGCAGCCAACCCAACGAGGAGCAGTACTTC	CASSQPNEEQYF	.	TRBV14	TRBJ2-7	few
TGTGCCAGCACAGGAGCGGCATTTGGGGCTTTCTTT	CASTGAAFGAFF	.	TRBV6-6	TRBJ1-1	few
TGTGCCAGCAGTCGATGGGTCGAGGGGGCCAACGCCGGGGAGCTGTTTTTT	CASSRWVEGANAGELFF	TRBD1	TRBV6-1	TRBJ2-2	.
TGTGCCAGCAGTTCCCCTCCTGGACAGGGGGGATCACCCCTCCACTTT	CASSSPPGQGGSPLHF	TRBD1	TRBV28	TRBJ1-6	few
TGTGCCAGCAGCTTAGAATGGCTGGCGGCTACCTACGAGCAGTACTTC	CASSLEWLAATYEQYF	.	TRBV7-2	TRBJ2-7	few
TGTGCCAGCAGTCCTCTCGGATTCCCTGCAACTGAAGCTTTCTTT	CASSPLGFPATEAFF	.	TRBV7-9	TRBJ1-1	.
TGTGCCAGCAGAGAACCACTAGGGACAGCAGAGACCCAGTACTTC	CASREPLGTAETQYF	TRBD1	TRBV6-1	TRBJ2-5	.
TGTGCCAGCAGCGTAGCCCGATCTTCTAGCGGGAGCACAGATACGCAGTATTTT	CASSVARSSSGSTDTQYF	TRBD2	TRBV9	TRBJ2-3	few
TGTGCCAGCAGTTTCCCTAGCGTGAGCTCCTACAATGAGCAGTTCTTC	CASSFPSVSSYNEQFF	.	TRBV6-2/TRBV6-3	TRBJ2-1	.
TGTGCCAGCCGCTTGAATGAACAGGGGGCCGGGGAGCTGTTTTTT	CASRLNEQGAGELFF	TRBD1	TRBV5-5	TRBJ2-2	few
TGTGCCAGCAGCTTAAGGAGTTTAGATACGCAGTATTTT	CASSLRSLDTQYF	.	TRBV7-9	TRBJ2-3	few
TGTGCCAGCATAGGACCTTCGGGGTACCGCACAGATACGCAGTATTTT	CASIGPSGYRTDTQYF	.	TRBV12-3/TRBV12-4	TRBJ2-3	few
TGTGCCAGCAGCTCAAGACTAGCGGGTCGATTCGGGACCCAGTACTTC	CASSSRLAGRFGTQYF	TRBD2	TRBV12-3/TRBV12-4	TRBJ2-5	few
TGCGCCAGCAGCTCTAACAGGGGAGGCGGAGAGACCCAGTACTTC	CASSSNRGGGETQYF	.	TRBV5-1	TRBJ2-5	few
TGCGCCAGCAGCTTGGATCGCCGGTCCTACGAGCAGTACTTC	CASSLDRRSYEQYF	.	TRBV5-1	TRBJ2-7	.
TGCAGTGCTCTTAGGCCTAGCGGGTCCCGAGGGGAGCAGTTCTTC	CSALRPSGSRGEQFF	TRBD2	TRBV20-1	TRBJ2-1	few
TGTGCCAGCAGCCGGGACCTGGACGATGAGCAGTTCTTC	CASSRDLDDEQFF	.	TRBV5-5	TRBJ2-1	.
TGCGCCAGCAGCTTGGTCCCCTTTAGGGGAGAGGCCCAAGAGACCCAGTACTTC	CASSLVPFRGEAQETQYF	.	TRBV5-1	TRBJ2-5	.
TGTGCCACCAATAGGATCTTTGCACCCGAGGAGCAGTACTTC	CATNRIFAPEEQYF	.	TRBV5-6	TRBJ2-7	few
TGTGCCAGCAGCTTATATTTCAGGGGCGGTACAGATACGCAGTATTTT	CASSLYFRGGTDTQYF	.	TRBV7-2	TRBJ2-3	few
TGTGCCACCAGCAGAGATCCCCAGTTCTTC	CATSRDPQFF	.	TRBV15	TRBJ2-1	.
TGTGCCAGCAGCCCGGAGTACACAGATACGCAGTATTTT	CASSPEYTDTQYF	.	TRBV27	TRBJ2-3	many
TGTGCCAGTAGTCCAGGGACCAGAGAGCAGTACTTC	CASSPGTREQYF	.	TRBV19	TRBJ2-7	few
TGTGCCAGCTCACCCCAAGGCAGGGGGCAAGATACGCAGTATTTT	CASSPQGRGQDTQYF	TRBD1	TRBV18	TRBJ2-3	few
TGTGCCAGCAGCCAGATACAGGGATGGGACGCTGAAGCTTTCTTT	CASSQIQGWDAEAFF	.	TRBV14	TRBJ1-1	few